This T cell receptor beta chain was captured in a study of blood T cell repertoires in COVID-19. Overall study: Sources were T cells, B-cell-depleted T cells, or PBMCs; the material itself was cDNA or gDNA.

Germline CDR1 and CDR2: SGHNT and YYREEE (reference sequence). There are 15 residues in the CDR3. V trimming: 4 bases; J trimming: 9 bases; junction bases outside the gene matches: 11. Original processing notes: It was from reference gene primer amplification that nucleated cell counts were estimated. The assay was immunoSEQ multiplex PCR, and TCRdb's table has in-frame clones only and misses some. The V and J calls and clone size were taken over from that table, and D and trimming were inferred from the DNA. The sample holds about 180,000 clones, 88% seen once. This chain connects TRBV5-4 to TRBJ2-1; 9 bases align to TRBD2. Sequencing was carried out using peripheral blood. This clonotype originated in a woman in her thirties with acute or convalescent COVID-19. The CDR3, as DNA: TGTGCCAGCAGCCCGAACTTAGCGGGAGTGAGTGAGCAGTTCTTC. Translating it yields CASSPNLAGVSEQFF. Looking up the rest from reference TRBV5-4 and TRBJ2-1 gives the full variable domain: ETGVTQSPTHLIKTRGQQVTLRCSSQSGHNTVSWYQQALGQGPQFIFQYYREEENGRGNFPPRFSGLQFPNYSSELNVNALELDDSALYLCASSPNLAGVSEQFFGPGTRLTVL.